The 17 T cell receptor beta chains in this list originate from one sample, sequenced in a study of immune evolution from preneoplasia to lung adenocarcinoma. The repertoire was sequenced with immunoSEQ multiplex PCR; TCRdb's copy has only in-frame clones and lacks some. Among around 11,000 clones listed, 86% were seen once. Source material: FFPE invasive lung adenocarcinoma tissue. These receptors came from a person between 65 and 79 years old with invasive lung adenocarcinoma.

In the case of this clone: The same CDR3 is also encoded by other DNA sequences in this sample. CDR3 DNA: TGTGCCAGCAGCTTAGAGGTTTCTGGGGCCAACGTCCTGACTTTC. Translated, it gives CASSLEVSGANVLTF. The genes are TRBV5-8 and TRBJ2-6; D remains unclear. The V gene's germline CDR1 is SGHTS and CDR2 YDEGEE. CDR3 size: 15 residues. V was trimmed by 2 bases and J by 1 base, leaving 7 bases between them.

V gene TRBV29-1 combines with J gene TRBJ2-2, with D possibly being TRBD1 (6 bases). This CDR3 is 14 amino acids long. In germline, CDR1 is SQVTM, CDR2 ANQGSEA. CDR3 loop: CPRGVTTNTGELFF. CDR3 coding DNA: TGCCCCAGGGGCGTCACCACGAACACCGGGGAGCTGTTTTTT.

The V gene is TRBV10-2, the J gene TRBJ2-1, with TRBD2 matching 12 bases. After removal of 6 bases from V and 5 bases from J, the junction contained 5 bases not matched to a gene. CDR3 length equals 15 residues. The germline V gene has CDR1 WSHSY and CDR2 SAAADI. Here the CDR3 DNA reads TGCGCCAGCAGAACCGGACTAGCGGGGAACAATGAGCAGTTCTTC. Translating gives CASRTGLAGNNEQFF.

The rearrangement joins TRBV5-1 to TRBJ2-7, with 8 bases lining up with TRBD1. The J segment lost 7 bases and the V segment lost 4 bases, leaving 7 bases of the junction unmatched. Per germline, CDR1 SGHRS and CDR2 YFSETQ. The CDR3 totals 13 residues. Here the CDR3 reads CASSPGGAREQYF. CDR3 nucleotide sequence: TGCGCCAGCAGCCCAGGGGGCGCGAGGGAGCAGTACTTC.

The chain uses TRBV2 and TRBJ1-2; no clear D. This CDR3 contains 13 residues. V lost 2 bases, J lost 6 bases, and 10 bases lay in between. Germline V gives CDR1 SNHLY, CDR2 FYNNEI. This CDR3 is CASSENWWDGYTF. CDR3 sequence (DNA): TGTGCCAGCAGTGAAAACTGGTGGGATGGCTACACCTTC.

This chain links TRBV10-2 with TRBJ2-1; 8 bases fit TRBD2. Germline V lookup: CDR1 WSHSY, CDR2 SAAADI. J gave up 5 bases and V 6 bases, and 9 bases lay outside the gene matches. This CDR3 is built from 15 residues. The CDR3 loop is CASSIAGTRNNEQFF. In nucleotides, the CDR3 is TGCGCCAGCAGCATCGCCGGGACTAGGAACAATGAGCAGTTCTTC.

The genes are TRBV27 and TRBJ2-2; maybe TRBD1 (6 bases). V lost 2 bases and J 5 bases, leaving 6 bases between the germline ends. The CDR3 runs 13 residues. Per the germline V gene, CDR1 is MNHEY and CDR2 is SMNVEV (reference sequence). The CDR3 region has the DNA TGTGCCAGCAGTTTAGGACAGACCGGGGAGCTGTTTTTT. Translating it yields CASSLGQTGELFF.

The chain links TRBV28 to TRBJ2-2, with 11 bases that match TRBD1. The CDR3 runs 17 residues. The germline V gene has CDR1 MDHEN and CDR2 SYDVKM. The J segment lost 4 bases and the V segment lost 5 bases, leaving 9 bases of the junction unmatched. CDR3 DNA sequence: TGTGCCAGCAGTCCTCCTATTGGGACAGGGGGCACCGGGGAGCTGTTTTTT. It yields the protein CASSPPIGTGGTGELFF.

In its sample, this clone was seen a few times. The genes are TRBV2 and TRBJ1-5; the D gene is possibly TRBD1 (5 bases). The CDR3 totals 15 residues. V lost 6 bases to trimming and J lost 5 bases, with 17 bases between them. Germline values: CDR1 SNHLY, CDR2 FYNNEI. CDR3 DNA: TGTGCCAGCAGCAACCAGGGTTATCGGGATCAGCCCCAGCATTTT. Residues: CASSNQGYRDQPQHF.

The rearrangement joins TRBV5-1 to TRBJ2-7, with D tentatively TRBD1 (6 bases). The V and J ends lost 6 bases and 6 bases respectively, with 19 bases between them. The CDR3 covers 14 residues. Germline CDR1 and CDR2: SGHRS and YFSETQ. The CDR3 DNA is TGCGCCAGCAATTTCGAAGGGGGTTCGAGCGAGCAGTACTTC. This gives the protein CASNFEGGSSEQYF.

This clone was counted a few times. The chain recombines TRBV7-3 with TRBJ2-2; possible D gene TRBD1, 5 bases. Germline V lookup: CDR1 SGHTA, CDR2 FQGTGA. The V and J ends lost 5 bases and 0 bases respectively, with 13 bases between them. The CDR3 has 16 amino acids. CDR3 nucleotide sequence: TGTGCCAGCAGCAAGCAGGGAATGTCGAACACCGGGGAGCTGTTTTTT. The encoded protein is CASSKQGMSNTGELFF.

The rearrangement joins TRBV29-1 to TRBJ2-5; tentatively, D is TRBD2 (6 bases). The CDR3 contains 13 residues. Germline values: CDR1 SQVTM, CDR2 ANQGSEA. V shed 5 bases and J shed 5 bases, with 15 bases lying between them. The CDR3, as DNA: TGCAGCGTTCACCAGGAAGGAGGGGAGACCCAGTACTTC. As protein: CSVHQEGGETQYF.

This chain links TRBV7-9 with TRBJ1-5, with D perhaps matching TRBD1 (6 bases). The CDR3 loop spans 16 amino acids. V was pared by 5 bases and J by 7 bases, with 21 bases between. Germline CDR1 reads SEHNR; CDR2 reads FQNEAQ (reference sequence). The CDR3 coding sequence is TGTGCCAGCAGCCACAGCGACAGGTTAGGGATACAGCCCCAGCATTTT. The encoded protein is CASSHSDRLGIQPQHF.

The chain has TRBV11-2 and TRBJ1-3; D gene uncertain. Germline-derived CDR1 and CDR2 are SGHAT and FQNNGV. Between the trimmed V and J ends, which lost 3 bases and 0 bases, there was a span of 12 bases. The CDR3 spans 16 residues. CDR3 in DNA: TGTGCCAGCAGCTTGGGTCCGACGGACTCTGGAAACACCATATATTTT. It specifies CASSLGPTDSGNTIYF. Combining the CDR3 with reference TRBV11-2 and TRBJ1-3 gives the whole variable domain EAGVAQSPRYKIIEKRQSVAFWCNPISGHATLYWYQQILGQGPKLLIQFQNNGVVDDSQLPKDRFSAERLKGVDSTLKIQPAKLEDSAVYLCASSLGPTDSGNTIYFGEGSWLTVV.

This clone was counted between two and nine times. Other DNA sequences within the sample encode an identical CDR3. V gene TRBV7-9 combines with J gene TRBJ2-3, with no clear D. Germline lookup yields CDR1 SEHNR and CDR2 FQNEAQ (reference sequence). Trimming removed 2 bases from V and 8 bases from J, with 8 bases in between. The CDR3 is 12 amino acids. CDR3 residues: CASSLNFGTQYF. The CDR3 nucleotides are TGTGCCAGCAGCTTAAATTTCGGTACGCAGTATTTT.

The chain combines TRBV4-2 with TRBJ1-5, with D uncertain. Deletions cut 3 bases from V and 5 bases from J, with 8 bases between. Germline V gives CDR1 LGHNA, CDR2 YNFKEQ. The CDR3 is 13 residues long. CDR3 loop: CASSQGQDQPQHF. In nucleotides, the CDR3 is TGTGCCAGCAGCCAGGGTCAGGATCAGCCCCAGCATTTT.

The chain couples TRBV7-6 to TRBJ1-1; a possible D gene is TRBD1 (6 bases). Germline V gene data show CDR1 as SGHVS and CDR2 as FNYEAQ. There are 15 residues in the CDR3. V gave up 5 bases and J gave up 0 bases, with 13 bases separating them. The CDR3 nucleotides are TGTGCCAGCAGCCAACCTCAGGGGCTGAACACTGAAGCTTTCTTT. It encodes CASSQPQGLNTEAFF.